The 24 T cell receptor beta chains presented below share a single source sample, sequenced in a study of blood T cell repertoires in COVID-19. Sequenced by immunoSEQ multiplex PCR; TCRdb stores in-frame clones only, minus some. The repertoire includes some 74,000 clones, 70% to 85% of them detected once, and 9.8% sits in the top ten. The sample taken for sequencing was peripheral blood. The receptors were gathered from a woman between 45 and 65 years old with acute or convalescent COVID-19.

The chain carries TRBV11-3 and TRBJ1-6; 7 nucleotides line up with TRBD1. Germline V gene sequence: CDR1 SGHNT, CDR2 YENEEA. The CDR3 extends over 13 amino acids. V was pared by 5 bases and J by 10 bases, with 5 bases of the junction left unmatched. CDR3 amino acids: CASSQGDGSPLHF. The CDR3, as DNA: TGTGCCAGCAGCCAGGGGGATGGCTCACCCCTCCACTTT.

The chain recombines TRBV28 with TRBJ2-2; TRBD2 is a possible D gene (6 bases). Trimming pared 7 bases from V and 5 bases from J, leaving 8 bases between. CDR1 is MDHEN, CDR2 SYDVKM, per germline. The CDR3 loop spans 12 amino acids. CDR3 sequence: CASKEGTGELFF. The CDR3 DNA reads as TGTGCCAGCAAGGAGGGGACCGGGGAGCTGTTTTTT. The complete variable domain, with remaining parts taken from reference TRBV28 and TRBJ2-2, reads DVKVTQSSRYLVKRTGEKVFLECVQDMDHENMFWYRQDPGLGLRLIYFSYDVKMKEKGDIPEGYSVSREKKERFSLILESASTNQTSMYLCASKEGTGELFFGEGSRLTVL.

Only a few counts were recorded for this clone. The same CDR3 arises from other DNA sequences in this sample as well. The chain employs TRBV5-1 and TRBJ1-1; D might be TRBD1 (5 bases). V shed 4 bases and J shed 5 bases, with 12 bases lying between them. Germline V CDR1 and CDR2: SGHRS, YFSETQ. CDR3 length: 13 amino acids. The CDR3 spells CASSLKQDTEAFF. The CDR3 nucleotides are TGCGCCAGCAGCCTCAAACAGGATACTGAAGCTTTCTTT.

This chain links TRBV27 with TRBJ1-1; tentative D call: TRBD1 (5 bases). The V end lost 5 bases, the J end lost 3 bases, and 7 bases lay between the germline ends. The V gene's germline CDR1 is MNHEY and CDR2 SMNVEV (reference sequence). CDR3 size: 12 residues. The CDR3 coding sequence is TGTGCCAGCAGTGGGGGGTACACTGAAGCTTTCTTT. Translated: CASSGGYTEAFF.

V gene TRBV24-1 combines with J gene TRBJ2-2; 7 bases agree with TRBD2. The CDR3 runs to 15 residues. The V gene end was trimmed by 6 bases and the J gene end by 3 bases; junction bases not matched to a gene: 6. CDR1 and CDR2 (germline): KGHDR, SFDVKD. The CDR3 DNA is TGTGCCACCAGTCCTGGGACTATGCACACCGGGGAGCTGTTTTTT. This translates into CATSPGTMHTGELFF.

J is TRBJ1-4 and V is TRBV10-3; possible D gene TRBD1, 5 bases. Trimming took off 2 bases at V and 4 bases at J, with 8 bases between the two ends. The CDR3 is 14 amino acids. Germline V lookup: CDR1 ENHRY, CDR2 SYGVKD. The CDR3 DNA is TGTGCCATCAGTGAGGGCGGACATAATGAAAAACTGTTTTTT. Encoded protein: CAISEGGHNEKLFF.

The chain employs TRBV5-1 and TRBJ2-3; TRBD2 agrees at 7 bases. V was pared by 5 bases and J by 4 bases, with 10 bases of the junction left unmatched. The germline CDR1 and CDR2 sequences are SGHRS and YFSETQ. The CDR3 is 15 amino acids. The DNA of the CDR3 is TGCGCCAGCAGTACCGGCGGGGGATTATCAGATACGCAGTATTTT. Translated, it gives CASSTGGGLSDTQYF.

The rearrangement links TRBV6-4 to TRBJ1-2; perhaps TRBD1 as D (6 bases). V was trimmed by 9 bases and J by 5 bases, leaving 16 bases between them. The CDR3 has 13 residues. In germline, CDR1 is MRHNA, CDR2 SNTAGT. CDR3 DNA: TGTGCCAGTAGTACAGGGCCCGGGTATGGCTACACCTTC. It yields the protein CASSTGPGYGYTF.

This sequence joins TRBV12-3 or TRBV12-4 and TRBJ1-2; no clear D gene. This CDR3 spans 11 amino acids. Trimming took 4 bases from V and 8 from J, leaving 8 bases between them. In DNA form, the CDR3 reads TGTGCCAGCAGTTCATTGCAGGGCTACACCTTC. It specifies CASSSLQGYTF.

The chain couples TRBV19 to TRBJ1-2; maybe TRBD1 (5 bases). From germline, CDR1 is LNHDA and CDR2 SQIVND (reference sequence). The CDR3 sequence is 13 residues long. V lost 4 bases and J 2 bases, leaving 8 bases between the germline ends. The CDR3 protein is CASSKEGNYGYTF. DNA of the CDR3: TGTGCCAGTAGTAAGGAGGGGAACTATGGCTACACCTTC.

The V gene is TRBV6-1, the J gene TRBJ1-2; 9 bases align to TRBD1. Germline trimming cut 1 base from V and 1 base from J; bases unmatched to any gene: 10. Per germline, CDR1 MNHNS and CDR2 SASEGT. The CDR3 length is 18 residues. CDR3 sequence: CASSEVNRGRGSNYGYTF. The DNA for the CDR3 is TGTGCCAGCAGTGAAGTGAACAGGGGGCGAGGTAGTAACTATGGCTACACCTTC.

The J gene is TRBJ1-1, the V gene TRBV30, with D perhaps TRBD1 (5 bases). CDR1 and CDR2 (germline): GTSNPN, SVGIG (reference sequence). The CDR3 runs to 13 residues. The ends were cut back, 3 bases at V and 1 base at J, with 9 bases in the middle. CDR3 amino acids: CAWRQERNTEAFF. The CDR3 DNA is TGTGCCTGGAGACAGGAGAGGAACACTGAAGCTTTCTTT.

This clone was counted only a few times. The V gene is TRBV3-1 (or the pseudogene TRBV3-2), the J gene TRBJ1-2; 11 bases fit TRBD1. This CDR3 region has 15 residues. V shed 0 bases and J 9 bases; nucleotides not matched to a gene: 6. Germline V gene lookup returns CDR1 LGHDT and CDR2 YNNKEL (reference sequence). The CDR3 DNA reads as TGTGCCAGCAGCCAAGATCCCGGGACAGGGGGTCGCTACACCTTC. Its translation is CASSQDPGTGGRYTF.

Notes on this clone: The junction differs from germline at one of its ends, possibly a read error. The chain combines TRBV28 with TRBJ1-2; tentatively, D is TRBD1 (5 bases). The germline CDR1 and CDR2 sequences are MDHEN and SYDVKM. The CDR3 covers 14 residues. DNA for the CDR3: TGTGCCAGCAGCTTATGGCAGGGAAACTATGGCTACACCTTC. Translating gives CASSLWQGNYGYTF.

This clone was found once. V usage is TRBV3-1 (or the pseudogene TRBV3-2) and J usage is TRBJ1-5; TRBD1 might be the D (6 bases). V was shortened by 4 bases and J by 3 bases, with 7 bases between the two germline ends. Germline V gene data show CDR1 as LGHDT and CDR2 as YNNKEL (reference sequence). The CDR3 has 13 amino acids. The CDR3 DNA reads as TGTGCCAGCAGCCGGACAGTCAATCAGCCCCAGCATTTT. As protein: CASSRTVNQPQHF.

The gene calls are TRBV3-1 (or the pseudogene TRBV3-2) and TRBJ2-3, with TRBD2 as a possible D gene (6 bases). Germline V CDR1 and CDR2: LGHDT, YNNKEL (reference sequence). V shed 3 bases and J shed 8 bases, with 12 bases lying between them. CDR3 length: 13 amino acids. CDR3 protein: CASSQAEGATQYF. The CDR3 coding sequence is TGTGCCAGCAGCCAGGCGGAGGGTGCTACGCAGTATTTT.

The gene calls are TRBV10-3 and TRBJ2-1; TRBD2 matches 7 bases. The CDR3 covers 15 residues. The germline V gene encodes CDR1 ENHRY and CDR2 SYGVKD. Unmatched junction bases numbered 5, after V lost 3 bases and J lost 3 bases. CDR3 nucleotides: TGTGCCATCAGTGAAGGAGCGGGGAACTACAATGAGCAGTTCTTC. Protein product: CAISEGAGNYNEQFF.

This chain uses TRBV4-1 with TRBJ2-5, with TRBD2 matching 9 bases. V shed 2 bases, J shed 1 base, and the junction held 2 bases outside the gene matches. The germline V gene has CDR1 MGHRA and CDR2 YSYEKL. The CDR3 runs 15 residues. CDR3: CASSQNSGSQETQYF. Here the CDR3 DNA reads TGCGCCAGCAGCCAAAATAGCGGGAGCCAAGAGACCCAGTACTTC.

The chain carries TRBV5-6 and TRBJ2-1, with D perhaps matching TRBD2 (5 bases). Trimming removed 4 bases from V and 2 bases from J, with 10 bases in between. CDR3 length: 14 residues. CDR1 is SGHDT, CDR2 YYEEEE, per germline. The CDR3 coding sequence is TGTGCCAGCAGCCCCTGGGGAGCCTACAATGAGCAGTTCTTC. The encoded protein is CASSPWGAYNEQFF. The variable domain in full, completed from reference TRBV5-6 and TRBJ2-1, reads DAGVTQSPTHLIKTRGQQVTLRCSPKSGHDTVSWYQQALGQGPQFIFQYYEEEERQRGNFPDRFSGHQFPNYSSELNVNALLLGDSALYLCASSPWGAYNEQFFGPGTRLTVL.

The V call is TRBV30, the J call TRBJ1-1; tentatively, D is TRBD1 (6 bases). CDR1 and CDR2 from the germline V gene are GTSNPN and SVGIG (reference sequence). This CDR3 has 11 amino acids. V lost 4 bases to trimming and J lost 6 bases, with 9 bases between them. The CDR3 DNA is TGTGCCTGGAAAGGACAGTCTGAAGCTTTCTTT. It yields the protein CAWKGQSEAFF.

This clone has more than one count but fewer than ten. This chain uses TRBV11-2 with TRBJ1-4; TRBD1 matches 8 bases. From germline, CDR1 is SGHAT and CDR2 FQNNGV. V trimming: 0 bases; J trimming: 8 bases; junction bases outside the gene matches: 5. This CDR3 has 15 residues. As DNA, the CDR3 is TGTGCCAGCAGCTTAGATGGACAGGGTTACGAAAAACTGTTTTTT. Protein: CASSLDGQGYEKLFF.

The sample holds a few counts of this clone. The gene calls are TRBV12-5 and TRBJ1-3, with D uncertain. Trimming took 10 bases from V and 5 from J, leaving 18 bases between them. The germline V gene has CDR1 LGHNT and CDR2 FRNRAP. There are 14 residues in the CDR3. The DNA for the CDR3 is TGTGCTACCAGGCCCCGGGGAGACAGAAACACCATATATTTT. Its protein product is CATRPRGDRNTIYF.

The CDR3 nucleotides are TGTGCCTGGAGGCCGGTGGTCAGGGTGGGTTACGAGCAGTACTTC. Translated: CAWRPVVRVGYEQYF. V usage is TRBV30 and J usage is TRBJ2-7, with D possibly being TRBD1 (5 bases). Germline V gene sequence: CDR1 GTSNPN, CDR2 SVGIG (reference sequence). The V and J ends lost 3 bases and 4 bases respectively, with 19 bases between them. The CDR3 consists of 15 residues. Looking up the rest from reference TRBV30 and TRBJ2-7 gives the full variable domain: SQTIHQWPATLVQPVGSPLSLECTVEGTSNPNLYWYRQAAGRGLQLLFYSVGIGQISSEVPQNLSASRPQDRQFILSSKKLLLSDSGFYLCAWRPVVRVGYEQYFGPGTRLTVT.

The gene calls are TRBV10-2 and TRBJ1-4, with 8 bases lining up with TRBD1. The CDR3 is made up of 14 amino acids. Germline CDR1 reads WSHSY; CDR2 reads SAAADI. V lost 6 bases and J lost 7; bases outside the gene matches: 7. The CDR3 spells CASSAPGTGEKLFF. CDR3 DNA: TGCGCCAGCAGCGCACCCGGGACAGGTGAAAAACTGTTTTTT.